The 10 T cell receptor beta chains below were found in one sample sequenced in a study of blood T cell repertoires in COVID-19. Sequencing was performed with immunoSEQ multiplex PCR; in TCRdb, only in-frame clones are kept and a portion is missing. Counted here are about 300,000 clones, 65% to 90% occurring once; the ten biggest clones make up about 4.6%. Sequences were obtained from PBMCs or T cells enriched from blood (not recorded which). These receptors were obtained from a man under 40 who had recovered from COVID-19.

V gene TRBV28 combines with J gene TRBJ2-2; the match to TRBD2 covers 9 bases. The CDR3 covers 15 residues. The trim removed 11 bases at V and 4 bases at J, leaving 11 bases unmatched. Germline assignment: CDR1 MDHEN and CDR2 SYDVKM. CDR3 sequence reads: CASTRGGAGTGELFF. The CDR3 coding sequence is TGTGCCTCAACCCGCGGGGGGGCTGGCACCGGGGAGCTGTTTTTT.

The chain employs TRBV2 and TRBJ1-2; perhaps TRBD1 as D (5 bases). Germline V gene sequence: CDR1 SNHLY, CDR2 FYNNEI. V gave up 6 bases and J gave up 4 bases, with 12 bases separating them. The CDR3 extends over 13 amino acids. CDR3 DNA: TGTGCCAGCAGCGGGGACTCGCGCTATGGCTACACCTTC. Translation: CASSGDSRYGYTF.

The rearrangement links TRBV7-9 to TRBJ2-1; 9 bases match TRBD2. The germline CDR1 and CDR2 sequences are SEHNR and FQNEAQ (reference sequence). V dropped 4 bases and J dropped 6; count of bases not matched to a gene: 16. The CDR3 is 18 amino acids. This CDR3 reads CASSSKTRVAGVSNEQFF. Here the CDR3 DNA reads TGTGCCAGCAGCTCCAAAACACGGGTAGCGGGAGTGAGCAATGAGCAGTTCTTC.

This sequence joins TRBV5-1 and TRBJ1-5, with 11 bases that match TRBD1. J was trimmed by 5 bases and V by 4 bases; bases with no gene match: 5. The CDR3 covers 15 residues. Germline V gives CDR1 SGHRS, CDR2 YFSETQ. CDR3 region: CASSPGQGAYQPQHF. CDR3 in DNA: TGCGCCAGCAGCCCCGGACAGGGGGCATATCAGCCCCAGCATTTT.

The CDR3 protein is CAISRTGSSYEQYF. The CDR3 coding sequence is TGTGCCATCAGCCGGACAGGGAGCTCCTACGAGCAGTACTTC. The chain has TRBV10-3 and TRBJ2-7, with TRBD1 matching 8 bases. Germline-derived CDR1 and CDR2 are ENHRY and SYGVKD. The CDR3 is 14 residues long. V trimming: 6 bases; J trimming: 0 bases; junction bases outside the gene matches: 4.

This chain joins TRBV6-5 and TRBJ2-3; TRBD1 is a possible D gene (5 bases). Trimming left V 6 bases short and J 4 bases short, with 14 bases between. Germline V CDR1 and CDR2: MNHEY, SVGAGI. The CDR3 totals 14 residues. In DNA form, the CDR3 reads TGTGCCAGCAGCCGACAGATATGGTCAGATACGCAGTATTTT. Translated, it gives CASSRQIWSDTQYF.

The gene calls are TRBV28 and TRBJ2-7; 10 bases are a match to TRBD1. The germline V gene encodes CDR1 MDHEN and CDR2 SYDVKM. The V gene end was trimmed by 3 bases and the J gene end by 7 bases; junction bases not matched to a gene: 12. This CDR3 spans 16 amino acids. The CDR3 DNA follows: TGTGCCAGCAGTTTGGTCGGACAGGGGGGCCTCCTGGAGCAGTACTTC. Its protein product is CASSLVGQGGLLEQYF.

The genes are TRBV15 and TRBJ1-4, with TRBD1 as a possible D gene (6 bases). The CDR3 covers 16 residues. Germline V gives CDR1 LNHNV, CDR2 YYDKDF (reference sequence). Trimming left V 1 base short and J 0 bases short, with 9 bases between. Written as DNA, the CDR3 is TGTGCCACCAGCAGAGGTTCAGGGGCAACTAATGAAAAACTGTTTTTT. Protein sequence: CATSRGSGATNEKLFF.

The chain combines TRBV13 with TRBJ2-7, with 7 bases lining up with TRBD1. The CDR3 has 15 residues. V dropped 5 bases and J dropped 2; count of bases not matched to a gene: 9. CDR1 is PRHDT and CDR2 is FYEKMQ in the germline V gene (reference sequence). This CDR3 is CASSPGVGGPYEQYF. CDR3 DNA sequence: TGTGCCAGCAGCCCCGGGGTAGGGGGCCCCTACGAGCAGTACTTC.

J is TRBJ2-5 and V is TRBV4-1; D uncertain. The CDR3 totals 14 residues. V was cut by 1 base and J by 1 base, with 7 bases left in between. CDR1 MGHRA and CDR2 YSYEKL come from the germline V gene. CDR3 nucleotides: TGCGCCAGCAGCCAAGCACCGGGCCAAGAGACCCAGTACTTC. Protein: CASSQAPGQETQYF.